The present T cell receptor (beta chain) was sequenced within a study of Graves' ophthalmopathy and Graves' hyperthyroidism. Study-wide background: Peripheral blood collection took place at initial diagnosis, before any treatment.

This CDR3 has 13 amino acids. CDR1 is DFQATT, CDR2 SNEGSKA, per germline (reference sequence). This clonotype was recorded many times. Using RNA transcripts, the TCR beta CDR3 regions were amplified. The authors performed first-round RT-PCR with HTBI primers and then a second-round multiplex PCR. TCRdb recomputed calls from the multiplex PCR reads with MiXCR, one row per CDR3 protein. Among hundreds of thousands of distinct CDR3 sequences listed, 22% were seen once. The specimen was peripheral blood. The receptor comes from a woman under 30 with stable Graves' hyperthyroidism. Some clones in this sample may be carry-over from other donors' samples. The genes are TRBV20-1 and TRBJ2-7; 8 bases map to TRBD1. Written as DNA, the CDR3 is TGCAGCAACAGGGGGTTCTCCTCCTACGAGCAGTACTTC. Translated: CSNRGFSSYEQYF.